The 18 T cell receptor beta chains in this list originate from one sample, sequenced in a study of T cells in Graves' hyperthyroidism and ophthalmopathy. Template material for amplifying TCR beta CDR3 regions consisted of RNA transcripts. When the TCR CDR3 underwent first-round RT-PCR, the HTBI primer set was used. Using its own MiXCR run on the multiplex PCR reads, TCRdb lists one record per CDR3 protein. The table lists a few hundred thousand distinct CDR3 sequences, more than 45% of them singletons. Sequenced sample: peripheral blood or thyroid tissue (not recorded which). These receptors were taken from a woman younger than 35 with Graves' hyperthyroidism.

The chain couples TRBV10-3 to TRBJ2-1; 7 bases line up with TRBD2. In germline, CDR1 is ENHRY, CDR2 SYGVKD. Losses at the gene ends were 9 bases for V and 0 bases for J; bases not matched to a gene: 2. The CDR3 has 13 residues. The CDR3 DNA reads as TGTGCCATTGGGAGGGGCTCCTACAATGAGCAGTTCTTC. Protein product: CAIGRGSYNEQFF.

The genes are TRBV15 and TRBJ2-6; 11 nucleotides agree with TRBD2. This CDR3 has 17 amino acids. Germline trimming cut 6 bases from V and 1 base from J; bases unmatched to any gene: 5. CDR1 and CDR2 from the germline V gene are LNHNV and YYDKDF (reference sequence). The CDR3 DNA is TGTGCCACCAGTCATACTAGCGGGGGTTCTGGGGCCAACGTCCTGACTTTC. Translated: CATSHTSGGSGANVLTF.

This clonotype was seen ten or more times. The gene calls are TRBV18 and TRBJ2-7, with 9 bases aligning to TRBD1. This CDR3 is built from 14 residues. J was trimmed by 3 bases and V by 4 bases; bases with no gene match: 4. Germline CDR1 and CDR2: KGHSH and LQKENI. CDR3 in DNA: TGTGCCAGCTCACAGACAGGGGGTATCTACGAGCAGTACTTC. Translated: CASSQTGGIYEQYF.

This clonotype was counted ten times or more. This rearrangement joins TRBV19 to TRBJ1-1; D ambiguous. The CDR3 totals 12 residues. CDR1 is LNHDA, CDR2 SQIVND, per germline (reference sequence). V was clipped by 7 bases and J by 3 bases, with 9 bases between them. The CDR3 bases are TGTGCCAGTATTCAGGAGGACACTGAAGCTTTCTTT. As protein: CASIQEDTEAFF.

Turning to this clonotype: A much larger clone lies a single base off, so this may be a read error. The CDR3 reads CASSHERTRHSNYEQYF. CDR3 DNA sequence: TGTGCCAGCAGCCACGAGCGGACACGCCACTCAAACTACGAGCAGTACTTC. The gene calls are TRBV7-6 and TRBJ2-7; possibly TRBD1 or TRBD2 for D (5 bases each). The germline V gene encodes CDR1 SGHVS and CDR2 FNYEAQ. The CDR3 runs 17 residues. With 5 bases removed from V and 3 bases from J, the gap between germline ends came to 23 bases.

This chain connects TRBV20-1 to TRBJ1-4; 7 nucleotides agree with TRBD1. Germline V gene lookup returns CDR1 DFQATT and CDR2 SNEGSKA (reference sequence). With V trimmed by 6 bases and J by 7 bases, 8 bases remained unmatched. This CDR3 spans 13 amino acids. The CDR3 loop is CSANRGVTEKLFF. CDR3 nucleotides: TGCAGTGCCAACAGGGGTGTCACTGAAAAACTGTTTTTT.

This chain links TRBV2 with TRBJ2-1; 8 nucleotides align to TRBD2. Germline trimming cut 7 bases from V and 8 bases from J; bases unmatched to any gene: 13. The CDR3 is made up of 15 amino acids. CDR1 and CDR2 from the germline V gene are SNHLY and FYNNEI. The CDR3 DNA follows: TGTGCCAGCACCCAGTGGAGCGGGAGTCCCGATGAGCAGTTCTTC. Residues: CASTQWSGSPDEQFF.

The chain links TRBV19 to TRBJ1-5; D unresolved. The CDR3 runs 16 residues. V was shortened by 4 bases and J by 2 bases, with 15 bases between the two germline ends. CDR1 is LNHDA and CDR2 is SQIVND in the germline V gene (reference sequence). CDR3 DNA sequence: TGTGCCAGTAGTAGACCGGTGAGCTCTGGCAATCAGCCCCAGCATTTT. Its translation: CASSRPVSSGNQPQHF.

This clonotype was seen repeatedly, ten times or more. J is TRBJ1-2 and V is TRBV2, with D unresolved. This CDR3 region has 13 residues. V lost 4 bases and J lost 5, with 11 bases in between. From germline, CDR1 is SNHLY and CDR2 FYNNEI. The CDR3 reads CASSVVESYGYTF. In DNA form, the CDR3 reads TGTGCCAGCAGTGTGGTAGAGTCTTATGGCTACACCTTC.

This clonotype showed up many times. The V gene is TRBV6-5, the J gene TRBJ1-4, with D hard to call. The CDR3 is 13 amino acids. Germline V CDR1 and CDR2: MNHEY, SVGAGI. V lost 3 bases and J lost 10, with 12 bases in between. This CDR3 is CASSYSEGGKLFF. The CDR3 nucleotides are TGTGCCAGCAGTTATTCCGAGGGTGGAAAACTGTTTTTT.

This clonotype was observed many times. The chain uses TRBV5-1 and TRBJ1-6, with 10 bases matching TRBD1. The V gene's germline CDR1 is SGHRS and CDR2 YFSETQ. Unmatched junction bases numbered 7, after V lost 4 bases and J lost 9 bases. CDR3 length: 15 amino acids. CDR3 nucleotide sequence: TGCGCCAGCAGCAAAGGACAGGGGGACATTTCACCCCTCCACTTT. Its protein is CASSKGQGDISPLHF. The full variable domain, completed using reference TRBV5-1 and TRBJ1-6, is KAGVTQTPRYLIKTRGQQVTLSCSPISGHRSVSWYQQTPGQGLQFLFEYFSETQRNKGNFPGRFSGRQFSNSRSEMNVSTLELGDSALYLCASSKGQGDISPLHFGNGTRLTVT.

This clonotype was detected many times. The chain is built from TRBV24-1 and TRBJ1-1; D is unclear. The CDR3 is 14 amino acids. Per germline, CDR1 KGHDR and CDR2 SFDVKD. Trimming took 3 bases from V and 5 from J, leaving 12 bases between them. The DNA for the CDR3 is TGTGCCACCAGTGATCCCGACATAGGTACTGAAGCTTTCTTT. This translates into CATSDPDIGTEAFF.

This clonotype has just a few counts. The chain employs TRBV4-1 and TRBJ1-4; no definite D call. Trimming removed 4 bases from V and 6 bases from J, with 15 bases in between. Looked up from germline, CDR1 is MGHRA and CDR2 is YSYEKL. The CDR3 has 15 amino acids. CDR3: CASSPQPPPDEKLFF. CDR3 DNA sequence: TGCGCCAGCAGCCCCCAGCCCCCGCCGGATGAAAAACTGTTTTTT.

This clonotype was seen a single time. A much larger clone is a single base away; this may be a read error. The chain combines TRBV6-2 or TRBV6-3 with TRBJ2-5, with 9 bases fitting TRBD2. Germline V CDR1 and CDR2: MNHEY, SVGEGT. CDR3 size: 15 residues. CDR3 amino acids: CVSSYAGGYQETQYF. Here the CDR3 DNA reads TGTGTCAGCAGTTACGCGGGAGGGTACCAAGAGACCCAGTACTTC.

This clonotype was seen at least ten times. The CDR3 DNA follows: TGTGCCAGCAGCGGTAGACAGGGCACTGAAGCTTTCTTT. This gives the protein CASSGRQGTEAFF. The chain combines TRBV9 with TRBJ1-1; the match to TRBD1 covers 7 bases. This CDR3 has 13 amino acids. The V segment lost 3 bases and the J segment 4 bases; nucleotides outside the gene matches: 3. CDR1 is SGDLS and CDR2 is YYNGEE in the germline V gene.

This clonotype was detected ten times or more. The CDR3 DNA sequence: TGTGCCAGTAGTAGGGTGGATCGCGAGACCCAGTACTTC. It codes for CASSRVDRETQYF. V and J are TRBV19 and TRBJ2-5; D is undetermined. CDR1 LNHDA and CDR2 SQIVND come from the germline V gene (reference sequence). The length of the CDR3 is 13 residues. V shed 4 bases and J shed 5 bases, with 11 bases lying between them.

The chain combines TRBV10-3 with TRBJ2-1, with TRBD1 matching 7 bases. The assigned J gene may be wrong: the sequence end matches TRBJ2-7 better. This CDR3 has 14 residues. Looked up from germline, CDR1 is ENHRY and CDR2 is SYGVKD. CDR3 sequence reads: CAIMGQSSYNEQYF. The CDR3 nucleotides are TGTGCCATCATGGGACAGAGCTCCTACAATGAGCAGTACTTC.

The V call is TRBV20-1, the J call TRBJ2-7; 8 nucleotides agree with TRBD2. This CDR3 contains 11 residues. Germline assignment: CDR1 DFQATT and CDR2 SNEGSKA (reference sequence). Unmatched junction bases numbered 2, after V lost 4 bases and J lost 6 bases. The CDR3 sequence: CSATREGEQYF. The CDR3 nucleotides read TGCAGTGCTACTCGGGAGGGCGAGCAGTACTTC.